This T cell receptor (beta chain) is from a study of cytomegalovirus exposure and HLA in healthy donors. The PCR had 60 Vbeta and 13 Jbeta primers. TCRdb's copy holds only in-frame clones and misses some; the assay was immunoSEQ multiplex PCR. The table shows around 170,000 clones, with 76% occurring only once. Germline V CDR1 and CDR2: SGHVS, FQNEAQ. With 0 bases removed from V and 6 bases from J, the gap between germline ends came to 18 bases. This CDR3 is built from 17 residues. V gene TRBV7-8 combines with J gene TRBJ1-5; perhaps TRBD1 as D (5 bases). The TCR comes from a woman in her thirties in good health and CMV-seropositive. Sequenced sample: PBMCs. In nucleotides, the CDR3 is TGTGCCAGCAGCTTAGCGGGGGTACGGTCGGGGGGTCAGCCCCAGCATTTT. Residues: CASSLAGVRSGGQPQHF.